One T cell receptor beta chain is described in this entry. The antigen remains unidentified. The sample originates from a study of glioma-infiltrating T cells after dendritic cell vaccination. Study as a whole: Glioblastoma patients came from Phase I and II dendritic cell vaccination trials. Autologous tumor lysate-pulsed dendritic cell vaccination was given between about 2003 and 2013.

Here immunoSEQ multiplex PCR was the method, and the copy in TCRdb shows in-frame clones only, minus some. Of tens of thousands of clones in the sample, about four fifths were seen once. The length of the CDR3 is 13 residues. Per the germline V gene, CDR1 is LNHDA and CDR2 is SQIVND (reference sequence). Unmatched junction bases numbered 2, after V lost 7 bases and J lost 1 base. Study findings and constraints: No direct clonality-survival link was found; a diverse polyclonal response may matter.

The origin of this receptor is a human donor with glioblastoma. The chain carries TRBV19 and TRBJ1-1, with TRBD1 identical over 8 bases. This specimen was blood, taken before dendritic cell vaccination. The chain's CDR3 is CASNGQGNTEAFF. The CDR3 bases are TGTGCCAGTAACGGACAGGGGAACACTGAAGCTTTCTTT.